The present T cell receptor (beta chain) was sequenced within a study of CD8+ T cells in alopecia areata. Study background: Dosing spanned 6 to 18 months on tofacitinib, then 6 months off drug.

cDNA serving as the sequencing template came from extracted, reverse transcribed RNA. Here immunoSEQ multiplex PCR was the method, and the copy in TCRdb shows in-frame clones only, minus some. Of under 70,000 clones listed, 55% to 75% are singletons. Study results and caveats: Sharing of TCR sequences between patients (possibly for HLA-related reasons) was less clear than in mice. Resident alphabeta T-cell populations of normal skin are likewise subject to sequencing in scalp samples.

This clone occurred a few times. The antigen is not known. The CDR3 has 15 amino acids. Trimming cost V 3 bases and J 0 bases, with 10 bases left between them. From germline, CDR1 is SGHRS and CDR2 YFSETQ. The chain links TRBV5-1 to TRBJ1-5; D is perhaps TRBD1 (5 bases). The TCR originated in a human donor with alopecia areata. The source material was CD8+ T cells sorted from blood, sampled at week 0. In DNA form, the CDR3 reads TGCGCCAGCAGCTCTGGGACGGATAGCAATCAGCCCCAGCATTTT. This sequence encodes CASSSGTDSNQPQHF.